The next 31 T cell receptor beta chains were all read from a single sample in a study of post-analysis software for immune sequencing data. The antigens these receptors bind are not known. Notes on the study in general: Controls had lower frequencies than patients of about 5 TRBV segments, which included TRBV5-6, TRBV5-1 and TRBV20-1.

Researchers reported that TCR beta cDNA libraries carried unique molecular identifiers. MiXCR, applied by TCRdb to the PCR reads, yields one record per CDR3 protein. The table shows more than 500,000 distinct CDR3 sequences, with approximately 31% occurring only once. Sample: blood. Every receptor here comes from a girl aged 2-17 years with multiple sclerosis.

This clonotype is a singleton in its sample. The rearrangement uses TRBV3-1 and TRBJ1-1; D not certain. V shed 4 bases and J shed 10 bases, with 13 bases lying between them. Germline CDR1 LGHDT, CDR2 YNNKEL (reference sequence). The CDR3 runs to 12 residues. The chain's CDR3 is CASSLPPSAAFF. Written as DNA, the CDR3 is TGTGCCAGCAGCCTCCCCCCTTCGGCAGCTTTCTTT.

Only a few counts were recorded for this clonotype. The J gene is TRBJ1-2, the V gene TRBV3-1; unclear D gene. V lost 11 bases and J 2 bases, leaving 12 bases between the germline ends. Looked up from germline, CDR1 is LGHDT and CDR2 is YNNKEL (reference sequence). This CDR3 is built from 12 residues. The DNA of the CDR3 is TGTGCCGGCTTCTCGCTAAACTATGGCTACACCTTC. It specifies CAGFSLNYGYTF.

CDR3 DNA sequence: TGTGCTAGCTACGACCGGGACAGGGGGGCCAACGTCCTGACTTTC. Amino acid sequence: CASYDRDRGANVLTF. The J gene is TRBJ2-6, the V gene TRBV6-2 or TRBV6-3; 8 bases map to TRBD1. This CDR3 is built from 15 residues. CDR1 is MNHEY and CDR2 is SVGEGT in the germline V gene.

The chain has TRBV6-5 and TRBJ2-1, with D hard to call. The V end lost 6 bases, the J end lost 15 bases, and 15 bases lay between the germline ends. The CDR3 has 11 residues. Germline CDR1 reads MNHEY; CDR2 reads SVGAGI. For the CDR3, the DNA is TGTGCCAGCAGATCCGGCGTTAGCCTGTTCTTC. The encoded protein is CASRSGVSLFF.

The chain joins TRBV20-1 to TRBJ1-1, with D unresolved. From germline, CDR1 is DFQATT and CDR2 SNEGSKA (reference sequence). V lost 5 bases to trimming and J lost 0 bases, with 16 bases between them. The CDR3 is made up of 15 amino acids. CDR3 coding DNA: TGCAGTGCTCCGGGGAGGTTCGGCATGAACACTGAAGCTTTCTTT. This codes for CSAPGRFGMNTEAFF.

V gene TRBV12-3 or TRBV12-4 combines with J gene TRBJ1-5; D is uncertain. The V and J ends lost 6 bases and 4 bases respectively, with 7 bases between them. The length of the CDR3 is 12 residues. CDR3 DNA sequence: TGTGCCAGCAGCCGTCAGAATCAGCCCCAGCATTTT. As protein: CASSRQNQPQHF.

This rearrangement joins TRBV5-1 to TRBJ1-2; D is undetermined. Germline values: CDR1 SGHRS, CDR2 YFSETQ. The V end lost 6 bases, the J end lost 3 bases, and 15 bases lay between the germline ends. The CDR3 consists of 14 residues. The CDR3 sequence is CASTPSREHYGYTF. The CDR3 nucleotides read TGCGCCAGCACGCCGTCTCGGGAACACTATGGCTACACCTTC.

There are many counts of this clonotype. The rearrangement links TRBV5-1 to TRBJ2-5, with D tentatively TRBD2 (6 bases). The CDR3 has 14 amino acids. With 0 bases removed from V and 5 bases from J, the gap between germline ends came to 11 bases. In germline, CDR1 is SGHRS, CDR2 YFSETQ. The DNA for the CDR3 is TGCGCCAGCAGCTTGGATTCAGGGAGGGAGACCCAGTACTTC. Its translation: CASSLDSGRETQYF.

The chain carries TRBV2 and TRBJ2-1, with 10 bases that match TRBD2. CDR3 size: 16 residues. Looked up from germline, CDR1 is SNHLY and CDR2 is FYNNEI. V shed 1 base and J 4 bases; nucleotides not matched to a gene: 4. CDR3 loop: CASSEVSSGGYNEQFF. The CDR3 coding sequence is TGTGCCAGCAGTGAAGTGTCTAGCGGGGGATACAATGAGCAGTTCTTC.

The chain uses TRBV27 and TRBJ2-1; 9 bases are shared with TRBD1. This CDR3 is built from 15 residues. V dropped 5 bases and J dropped 3; count of bases not matched to a gene: 5. The V gene's germline CDR1 is MNHEY and CDR2 SMNVEV (reference sequence). CDR3 DNA: TGTGCCAGCAGTAGGGACAGGGTAGTCTACAATGAGCAGTTCTTC. It encodes CASSRDRVVYNEQFF.

The CDR3 DNA reads as TGTGCCAGCATCCCCGCCGGGGATAGCACTGAAGCTTTCTTT. Translating gives CASIPAGDSTEAFF. This chain connects TRBV12-3 or TRBV12-4 to TRBJ1-1; D gene ambiguous. Trimming shortened V by 7 bases and J by 4 bases, and 16 bases separated the two germline ends. The CDR3 length is 14 residues.

This clonotype was detected a few times. The V gene is TRBV28, the J gene TRBJ1-6, with D maybe TRBD1 (6 bases). This CDR3 has 13 amino acids. V lost 9 bases and J 9 bases, leaving 15 bases between the germline ends. The germline V gene encodes CDR1 MDHEN and CDR2 SYDVKM. CDR3 sequence reads: CASQQGFGSPLHF. The CDR3 region has the DNA TGTGCCAGTCAACAGGGCTTCGGTTCACCCCTCCACTTT.

J is TRBJ2-2 and V is TRBV15; tentative D call: TRBD1 (6 bases). This CDR3 is built from 14 residues. The germline V and J ends were trimmed by 3 bases and 4 bases, with 9 bases remaining between them. Germline lookup yields CDR1 LNHNV and CDR2 YYDKDF (reference sequence). The CDR3 is CATSSDRFTGELFF. The CDR3 coding sequence is TGTGCCACCAGCAGCGACAGGTTCACCGGGGAGCTGTTTTTT.

The chain links TRBV29-1 to TRBJ2-5; 7 bases map to TRBD2. The CDR3 runs to 12 residues. Germline loops: CDR1 SQVTM, CDR2 ANQGSEA. Trimming removed 7 bases from V and 2 bases from J; junction bases left unmatched: 4. This CDR3 is CSGRAGQETQYF. As DNA, the CDR3 is TGCAGCGGTCGAGCGGGGCAAGAGACCCAGTACTTC.

The gene calls are TRBV5-1 and TRBJ2-5; TRBD2 aligns across 9 bases. After removal of 2 bases from V and 11 bases from J, the junction contained 16 bases not matched to a gene. The CDR3 has 16 residues. Per germline, CDR1 SGHRS and CDR2 YFSETQ. CDR3 sequence: CASSFGLAGTQSQQYF. The CDR3 coding sequence is TGCGCCAGCAGCTTTGGCCTAGCGGGGACCCAATCCCAGCAGTACTTC.

This clonotype has just a few counts. This sequence joins TRBV5-1 and TRBJ2-1, with TRBD2 as a possible D gene (6 bases). Trimming shortened V by 4 bases and J by 7 bases, and 18 bases separated the two germline ends. Germline CDR1 is SGHRS and CDR2 is YFSETQ. This CDR3 is built from 15 residues. For the CDR3, the DNA is TGCGCCAGCAGCCCCGGCGGAGGGAATGGGAATGAGCAGTTCTTC. Amino acid sequence: CASSPGGGNGNEQFF.

This clonotype was detected a few times. V is TRBV6-1 and J is TRBJ2-3; 8 bases match TRBD1. J lost 3 bases, V lost 4 bases, and 6 bases had no gene match. This CDR3 is built from 15 residues. Germline CDR1 is MNHNS and CDR2 is SASEGT. CDR3 region: CASSADRVATDTQYF. The CDR3 nucleotides are TGTGCCAGCAGTGCGGACAGGGTAGCAACAGATACGCAGTATTTT.

The rearrangement joins TRBV20-1 to TRBJ2-4; weak D call: TRBD1 (6 bases). This CDR3 region has 14 residues. The V and J ends lost 5 bases and 3 bases respectively, with 14 bases between them. CDR1 and CDR2 from the germline V gene are DFQATT and SNEGSKA (reference sequence). For the CDR3, the DNA is TGCAGTGCTTGGCCCCCGACAGGCAAAAACATTCAGTACTTC. Protein: CSAWPPTGKNIQYF.

This clonotype was seen only once. The chain carries TRBV29-1 and TRBJ1-1, with D unresolved. From germline, CDR1 is SQVTM and CDR2 ANQGSEA. V was trimmed by 2 bases and J by 4 bases, leaving 8 bases between them. The CDR3 loop spans 12 amino acids. CDR3 DNA sequence: TGCAGCGTTGAAAGGTCGCTCACTGAAGCTTTCTTT. It yields the protein CSVERSLTEAFF.

This clonotype showed up just a few times. V usage is TRBV20-1 and J usage is TRBJ2-3; 8 positions agree with TRBD1. This CDR3 has 14 amino acids. Losses at the gene ends were 3 bases for V and 3 bases for J; bases not matched to a gene: 5. CDR1 is DFQATT, CDR2 SNEGSKA, per germline (reference sequence). In DNA, the CDR3 is TGCAGTGCTAGGGGAGGACAGGGAACAGATACGCAGTATTTT. This codes for CSARGGQGTDTQYF.

This clonotype was observed once. The genes are TRBV4-1 and TRBJ1-1; a possible D gene is TRBD1 (5 bases). This CDR3 has 15 residues. Germline CDR1 reads MGHRA; CDR2 reads YSYEKL. V was pared by 0 bases and J by 6 bases, with 14 bases between. The CDR3 loop reads CASSQDPVGGAEAFF. CDR3 in DNA: TGCGCCAGCAGCCAAGATCCGGTGGGGGGTGCTGAAGCTTTCTTT.

This chain links TRBV18 with TRBJ1-1; no firm D call. The CDR3 is 12 residues long. Germline loops: CDR1 KGHSH, CDR2 LQKENI. V was clipped by 6 bases and J by 5 bases, with 10 bases between them. The CDR3 region has the DNA TGTGCCAGCTCTATAATAGAAACTGAAGCTTTCTTT. This sequence encodes CASSIIETEAFF.

V and J are TRBV29-1 and TRBJ2-7, with 8 bases that match TRBD2. Germline CDR1 reads SQVTM; CDR2 reads ANQGSEA. V was pared by 4 bases and J by 0 bases, with 2 bases of the junction left unmatched. The CDR3 runs to 13 residues. CDR3 nucleotides: TGCAGCGTTGGCGGGGGGCCCTCCTACGAGCAGTACTTC. This translates into CSVGGGPSYEQYF.

The table lists this clonotype with a few counts. The gene calls are TRBV4-1 and TRBJ1-1; D uncertain. V shed 0 bases and J shed 0 bases, with 8 bases lying between them. The CDR3 runs 15 residues. Germline lookup yields CDR1 MGHRA and CDR2 YSYEKL. CDR3 coding DNA: TGCGCCAGCAGCCAAGAACCGGGTATGAACACTGAAGCTTTCTTT. Protein: CASSQEPGMNTEAFF.

The CDR3 here is CASTQGQGISYEQYF. The DNA of the CDR3 is TGTGCCAGCACCCAGGGACAGGGGATCTCCTACGAGCAGTACTTC. This rearrangement joins TRBV7-6 to TRBJ2-7; 10 bases map to TRBD1. The CDR3 spans 15 residues. The J segment lost 0 bases and the V segment lost 7 bases, leaving 6 bases of the junction unmatched. In germline, CDR1 is SGHVS, CDR2 FNYEAQ.

The J gene is TRBJ2-1, the V gene TRBV12-5, with 8 bases lining up with TRBD2. V was clipped by 9 bases and J by 8 bases; unmatched bases: 18. CDR1 and CDR2 (germline): LGHNT, FRNRAP. The CDR3 sequence is 16 residues long. The CDR3 protein is CASARPGGRSYYEQFF. The CDR3 nucleotides are TGTGCTAGCGCCCGCCCGGGGGGGCGTTCGTATTATGAGCAGTTCTTC.

V is TRBV12-3 or TRBV12-4 and J is TRBJ2-1, with TRBD1 as a possible D gene (5 bases). V gave up 6 bases and J gave up 9 bases, with 12 bases separating them. The CDR3 totals 12 residues. The CDR3 here is CASSFQGSEQFF. In DNA form, the CDR3 reads TGTGCCAGCAGCTTCCAGGGTAGTGAGCAGTTCTTC.

The V and J genes are TRBV29-1 and TRBJ2-5; 7 nucleotides agree with TRBD1. Trimming took 7 bases from V and 5 from J; bases not matched to a gene: 10. Germline-derived CDR1 and CDR2 are SQVTM and ANQGSEA. CDR3 size: 13 residues. CDR3 amino acids: CSAATGLEETQYF. CDR3 sequence (DNA): TGCAGCGCCGCGACAGGGCTAGAGGAGACCCAGTACTTC.

The chain carries TRBV9 and TRBJ1-6; tentatively, D is TRBD1 (5 bases). The length of the CDR3 is 15 residues. Trimming left V 0 bases short and J 8 bases short, with 12 bases between. Germline CDR1 is SGDLS and CDR2 is YYNGEE. DNA for the CDR3: TGTGCCAGCAGCGTAGAGCAGGGAGCCGATTCACCCCTCCACTTT. Protein product: CASSVEQGADSPLHF.

This chain links TRBV7-2 with TRBJ2-5, with a tentative D call TRBD2 (5 bases). CDR1 SGHTA and CDR2 FQGNSA come from the germline V gene. The V gene lost 0 bases and the J gene lost 4 bases, with 9 bases spanning the gap. The CDR3 is 14 amino acids. The CDR3 sequence is CASSLAVAGETQYF. For the CDR3, the DNA is TGTGCCAGCAGCTTAGCGGTGGCGGGAGAGACCCAGTACTTC.

The rearrangement links TRBV29-1 to TRBJ2-3; 9 nucleotides agree with TRBD2. After removal of 2 bases from V and 4 bases from J, the junction contained 7 bases not matched to a gene. Germline CDR1 reads SQVTM; CDR2 reads ANQGSEA. This CDR3 is 15 amino acids long. The CDR3 bases are TGCAGCGTTGAATTTCTAGCGGGGCGCCCAGATACGCAGTATTTT. It codes for CSVEFLAGRPDTQYF.